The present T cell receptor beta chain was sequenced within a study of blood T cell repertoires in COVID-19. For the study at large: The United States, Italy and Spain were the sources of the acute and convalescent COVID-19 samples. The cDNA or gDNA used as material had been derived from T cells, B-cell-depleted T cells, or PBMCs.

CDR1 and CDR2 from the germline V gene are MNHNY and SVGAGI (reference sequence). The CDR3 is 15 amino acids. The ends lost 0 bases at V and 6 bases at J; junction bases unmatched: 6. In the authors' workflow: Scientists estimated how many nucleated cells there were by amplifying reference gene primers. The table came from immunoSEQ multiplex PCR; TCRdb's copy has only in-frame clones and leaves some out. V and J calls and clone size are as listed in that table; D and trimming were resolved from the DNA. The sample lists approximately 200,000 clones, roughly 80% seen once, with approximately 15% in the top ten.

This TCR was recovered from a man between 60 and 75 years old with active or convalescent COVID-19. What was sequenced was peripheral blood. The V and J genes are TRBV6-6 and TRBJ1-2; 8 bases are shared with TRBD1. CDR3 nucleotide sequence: TGTGCCAGCAGTTACTCGATCGGACAGGGAAATGGCTACACCTTC. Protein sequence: CASSYSIGQGNGYTF.